The entry below describes one T cell receptor (beta chain). Its antigen is undetermined. The trim removed 4 bases at V and 5 bases at J, leaving 10 bases unmatched. CDR3 length equals 15 residues. Germline CDR1 SGHDN, CDR2 FVKESK. The assay was immunoSEQ multiplex PCR, and TCRdb's table has in-frame clones only and misses some. Among fewer than 250,000 clones, approximately 90% were seen once, and the ten largest hold 2% to 3%. This record belongs to a study of cytomegalovirus exposure and HLA in healthy donors. Study observations and caveats: Altogether, some 170 TCR beta chains were recorded as cytomegalovirus-associated. Subsequent analysis revealed that first-cohort TCR clusters tended to co-occur in the 120 or so validation repertoires.

The specimen was PBMCs. The chain uses TRBV14 and TRBJ1-1; 7 positions agree with TRBD1. This clonotype originated in a young man in good health and CMV-seronegative. CDR3 sequence: CASSPIPTGLTEAFF. CDR3 in DNA: TGTGCCAGCAGCCCGATCCCGACAGGGTTAACTGAAGCTTTCTTT.